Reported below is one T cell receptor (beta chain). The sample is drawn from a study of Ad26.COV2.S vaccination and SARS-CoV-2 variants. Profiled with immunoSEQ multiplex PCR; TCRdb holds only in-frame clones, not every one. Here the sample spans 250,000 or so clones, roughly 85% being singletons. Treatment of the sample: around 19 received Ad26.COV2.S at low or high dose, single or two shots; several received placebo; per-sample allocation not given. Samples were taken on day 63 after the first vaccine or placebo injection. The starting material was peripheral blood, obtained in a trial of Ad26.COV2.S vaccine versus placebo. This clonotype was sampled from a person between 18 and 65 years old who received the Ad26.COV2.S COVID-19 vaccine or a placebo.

Here the CDR3 reads CASSPEGRGRQPQHF. As DNA, the CDR3 is TGTGCCAGCAGCCCAGAGGGCAGGGGAAGGCAGCCCCAGCATTTT. The gene calls are TRBV11-2 and TRBJ1-5; D may be TRBD1 (6 bases). This CDR3 is built from 15 residues. With 5 bases removed from V and 7 bases from J, the gap between germline ends came to 18 bases. Germline V gene sequence: CDR1 SGHAT, CDR2 FQNNGV.